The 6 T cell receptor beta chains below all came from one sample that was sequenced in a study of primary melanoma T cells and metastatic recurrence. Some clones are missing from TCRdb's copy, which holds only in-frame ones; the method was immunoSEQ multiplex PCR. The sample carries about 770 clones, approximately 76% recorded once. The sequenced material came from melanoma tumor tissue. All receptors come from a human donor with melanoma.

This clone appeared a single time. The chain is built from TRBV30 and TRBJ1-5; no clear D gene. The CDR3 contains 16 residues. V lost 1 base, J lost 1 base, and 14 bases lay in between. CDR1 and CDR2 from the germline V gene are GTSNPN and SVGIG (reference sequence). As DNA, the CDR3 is TGTGCCTGGAGTGGCTATGATGGGGTGAGCAATCAGCCCCAGCATTTT. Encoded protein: CAWSGYDGVSNQPQHF.

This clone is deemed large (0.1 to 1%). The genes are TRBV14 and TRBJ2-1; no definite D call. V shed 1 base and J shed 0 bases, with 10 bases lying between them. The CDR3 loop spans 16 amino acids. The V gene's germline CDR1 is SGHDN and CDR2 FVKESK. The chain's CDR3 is CASSQGGGSSYNEQFF. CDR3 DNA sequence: TGTGCCAGCAGCCAAGGTGGCGGTAGCTCCTACAATGAGCAGTTCTTC.

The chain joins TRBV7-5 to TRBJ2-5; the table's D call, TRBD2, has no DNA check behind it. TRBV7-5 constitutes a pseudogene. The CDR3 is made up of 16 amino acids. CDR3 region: CASSWGDSGAPGTQYF. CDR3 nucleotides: TGTGCCAGCAGCTGGGGGGATAGCGGGGCTCCAGGGACCCAGTACTTC.

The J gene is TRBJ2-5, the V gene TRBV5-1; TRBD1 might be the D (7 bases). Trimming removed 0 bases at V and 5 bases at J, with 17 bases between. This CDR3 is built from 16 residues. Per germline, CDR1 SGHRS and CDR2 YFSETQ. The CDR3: CASSLAIPAGGETQYF. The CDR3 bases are TGCGCCAGCAGCTTGGCCATCCCGGCAGGGGGGGAGACCCAGTACTTC.

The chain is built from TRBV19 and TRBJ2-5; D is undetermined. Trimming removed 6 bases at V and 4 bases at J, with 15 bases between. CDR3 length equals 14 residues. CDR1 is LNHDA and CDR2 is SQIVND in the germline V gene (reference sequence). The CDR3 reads CASSDWGVGETQYF. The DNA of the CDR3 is TGTGCCAGTAGCGATTGGGGTGTAGGAGAGACCCAGTACTTC.

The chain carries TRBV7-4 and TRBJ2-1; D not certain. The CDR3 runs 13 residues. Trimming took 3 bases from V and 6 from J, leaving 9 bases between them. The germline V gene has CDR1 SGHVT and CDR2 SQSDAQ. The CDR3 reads CASSFLRSNEQFF. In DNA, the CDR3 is TGTGCCAGCAGCTTCCTACGGAGCAATGAGCAGTTCTTC.